This T cell receptor (beta chain) was documented in a study of CXCR3-negative and CXCR3-positive naive CD8 T cells. Study-wide findings and caveats: TRBV-TRBJ usage matched between naive CXCR3-negative and CXCR3-positive cells but not between memory cells. Partial loss of CXCR3 expression followed cryopreservation; most assays used fresh PBMCs. The TRB CDR3s that CXCR3-positive naive cells carried were more hydrophobic than those of CXCR3-negative naive cells.

Preparation of TRB cDNA libraries relied on 5' RACE carrying UMI labels. Following a re-call of the 5' RACE reads, TCRdb has one entry per CDR3 protein and lacks DNA. The clone table shows approximately 98,000 distinct CDR3 sequences, with the ten largest holding 0.9% to 1.2%. Of note for this clonotype: No antigen is known for it.

The CDR3 consists of 11 residues. Germline values: CDR1 SEHNR, CDR2 FQNEAQ (reference sequence). Within the CD8+ T cell compartment, naive cells were CD45RO-CCR7+CD27+CD95-. The rearrangement uses TRBV7-9 and TRBJ2-1. Source material: naive CXCR3+ CD8+ T cells from blood. Documented subset: CD45RO-CCR7+CD27+CD95- naive CD8+ T cells expressing CXCR3 (TNR3+). The TCR sequence derives from a human donor in good health. Some clones in this sample may be carry-over from other donors' samples. The CDR3 region is CASSFSNEQFF. The variable domain in full, completed from reference TRBV7-9 and TRBJ2-1, reads DTGVSQNPRHKITKRGQNVTFRCDPISEHNRLYWYRQTLGQGPEFLTYFQNEAQLEKSRLLSDRFSAERPKGSFSTLEIQRTEQGDSAMYLCASSFSNEQFFGPGTRLTVL.